A single sample is the source of the 23 T cell receptor beta chains below, sequenced in a study of early T cells in non-severe SARS-CoV-2 infection. TCRdb redid the calling of the 5' RACE reads with MiXCR, one entry per CDR3 protein. The sample has under 25,000 distinct CDR3 sequences; 4.5% are singletons. The sample was whole blood. These receptors were taken from an adult who was a healthcare worker with PCR-confirmed SARS-CoV-2 infection or an uninfected control (not recorded which).

The table lists this clonotype with many counts. The gene calls are TRBV7-9 and TRBJ2-2; D is unclear. The V gene's germline CDR1 is SEHNR and CDR2 FQNEAQ (reference sequence). The CDR3 extends over 12 amino acids. The V end lost 6 bases, the J end lost 4 bases, and 6 bases lay between the germline ends. The CDR3 bases are TGTGCCAGCAGAAAAACCACCGGGGAGCTGTTTTTT. Amino acids: CASRKTTGELFF.

This clonotype was counted only a few times. The chain combines TRBV7-9 with TRBJ2-3, with TRBD2 identical over 9 bases. Germline CDR1 is SEHNR and CDR2 is FQNEAQ (reference sequence). This CDR3 has 18 residues. After removal of 3 bases from V and 1 base from J, the junction contained 11 bases not matched to a gene. Here the CDR3 reads CASSLWRSGGSRTDTQYF. The CDR3 DNA reads TGTGCCAGCAGCTTGTGGCGTAGCGGGGGCTCCCGCACAGATACGCAGTATTTT. The full variable domain, in which reference TRBV7-9 and TRBJ2-3 provide the parts outside the CDR3, is DTGVSQNPRHKITKRGQNVTFRCDPISEHNRLYWYRQTLGQGPEFLTYFQNEAQLEKSRLLSDRFSAERPKGSFSTLEIQRTEQGDSAMYLCASSLWRSGGSRTDTQYFGPGTRLTVL.

This clonotype occurred many times. The chain recombines TRBV20-1 with TRBJ2-7; 11 nucleotides match TRBD1. This CDR3 contains 14 residues. The V and J ends lost 5 bases and 3 bases, in that order; junction bases with no gene match: 6. Germline loops: CDR1 DFQATT, CDR2 SNEGSKA (reference sequence). CDR3 residues: CSASRTGGGYEQYF. In DNA form, the CDR3 reads TGCAGTGCTTCCAGGACAGGGGGCGGCTACGAGCAGTACTTC.

This clonotype was seen repeatedly, ten times or more. The CDR3 spells CASSYNVGQPQHF. The DNA of the CDR3 is TGTGCCAGCAGTTACAATGTAGGTCAGCCCCAGCATTTT. The chain carries TRBV6-5 and TRBJ1-5; D is uncertain. V was pared by 2 bases and J by 6 bases, with 8 bases between. Germline V gene sequence: CDR1 MNHEY, CDR2 SVGAGI. The CDR3 length is 13 residues.

J is TRBJ2-2 and V is TRBV10-3; D is unresolved. The V and J ends lost 9 bases and 6 bases respectively, with 11 bases between them. This CDR3 contains 12 residues. Per the germline V gene, CDR1 is ENHRY and CDR2 is SYGVKD. For the CDR3, the DNA is TGTGCCATATGGAGTCATTCCGGGGAGCTGTTTTTT. This gives the protein CAIWSHSGELFF.

This clonotype was counted ten times or more. V gene TRBV15 combines with J gene TRBJ2-3; possibly TRBD2 for D (6 bases). The germline gives CDR1 LNHNV, CDR2 YYDKDF (reference sequence). The CDR3 extends over 16 amino acids. V was clipped by 3 bases and J by 5 bases, with 18 bases between them. The CDR3 loop reads CATSRGLEGTLDTQYF. In DNA form, the CDR3 reads TGTGCCACCAGCAGGGGATTGGAGGGGACCTTAGATACGCAGTATTTT.

This clonotype occurred a few times. This chain joins TRBV6-5 and TRBJ2-5; 7 bases agree with TRBD1. Germline V gene lookup returns CDR1 MNHEY and CDR2 SVGAGI. Unmatched junction bases numbered 6, after V lost 5 bases and J lost 3 bases. CDR3 length: 14 amino acids. CDR3 DNA sequence: TGTGCCAGCAGTACCGGGACAGCGGAAGAGACCCAGTACTTC. Its translation is CASSTGTAEETQYF.

This clonotype was picked up many times. The chain combines TRBV21-1 with TRBJ1-1. TRBV21-1 has pseudogene status. This CDR3 comprises 14 residues. The CDR3 sequence: CAITAIPPISEAFF. CDR3 nucleotide sequence: TGTGCCATCACCGCGATACCGCCGATAAGCGAAGCTTTCTTT.

The chain links TRBV7-2 to TRBJ2-7, with no clear D. Germline loops: CDR1 SGHTA, CDR2 FQGNSA. CDR3 size: 11 residues. Between the trimmed V and J ends, which lost 8 bases and 3 bases, there was a span of 8 bases. This CDR3 is CASSTYYEQYF. In DNA form, the CDR3 reads TGTGCCAGCTCAACCTACTACGAGCAGTACTTC. Full variable domain (missing parts from reference TRBV7-2 and TRBJ2-7): GAGVSQSPSNKVTEKGKDVELRCDPISGHTALYWYRQSLGQGLEFLIYFQGNSAPDKSGLPSDRFSAERTGGSVSTLTIQRTQQEDSAVYLCASSTYYEQYFGPGTRLTVT.

This clonotype qualifies as medium-sized. The V call is TRBV19, the J call TRBJ2-7; D may be TRBD1 (6 bases). This CDR3 is 14 amino acids long. V lost 7 bases and J 4 bases, leaving 17 bases between the germline ends. CDR1 LNHDA and CDR2 SQIVND come from the germline V gene (reference sequence). CDR3 residues: CASNRQVGSYEQYF. In DNA form, the CDR3 reads TGTGCCAGTAACAGACAGGTCGGATCTTACGAGCAGTACTTC.

By share, this clonotype ranks as medium-sized. As DNA, the CDR3 is TGTGCCAGCAGTAACAGGGATCAGAACACTTTCTTT. Translating gives CASSNRDQNTFF. The chain recombines TRBV12-3 or TRBV12-4 with TRBJ1-1; D is perhaps TRBD1 (6 bases). The V and J ends lost 5 bases and 12 bases respectively, with 16 bases between them. The CDR3 loop spans 12 amino acids.

This clonotype was found a few times. The chain is built from TRBV5-5 and TRBJ2-1; TRBD2 matches at 8 bases. V trimming: 2 bases; J trimming: 7 bases; junction bases outside the gene matches: 11. The CDR3 spans 16 residues. CDR1 SGHKS and CDR2 YYEKEE come from the germline V gene (reference sequence). This CDR3 reads CASSFVNRGGRNEQFF. The DNA of the CDR3 is TGTGCCAGCAGCTTCGTTAACCGGGGGGGTAGAAATGAGCAGTTCTTC.

This clonotype was picked up many times. In DNA form, the CDR3 reads TGTGCCAGCAGCCCGACACGGGACATTTACTACGAGCAGTACTTC. Amino acids: CASSPTRDIYYEQYF. The chain combines TRBV11-2 with TRBJ2-7; D might be TRBD1 (6 bases). V lost 5 bases to trimming and J lost 3 bases, with 17 bases between them. The CDR3 consists of 15 residues. The V gene's germline CDR1 is SGHAT and CDR2 FQNNGV.

This clonotype was picked up a small number of times. The chain employs TRBV3-1 and TRBJ2-2; a possible D gene is TRBD1 (6 bases). From germline, CDR1 is LGHDT and CDR2 YNNKEL (reference sequence). The CDR3 runs to 13 residues. V was cut by 4 bases and J by 7 bases, with 10 bases left in between. This CDR3 is CASSLGTIGELFF. As DNA, the CDR3 is TGTGCCAGCAGCCTCGGGACAATCGGGGAGCTGTTTTTT. Full variable domain (outside the CDR3, taken from reference TRBV3-1 and TRBJ2-2): DTAVSQTPKYLVTQMGNDKSIKCEQNLGHDTMYWYKQDSKKFLKIMFSYNNKELIINETVPNRFSPKSPDKAHLNLHINSLELGDSAVYFCASSLGTIGELFFGEGSRLTVL.

Many counts were recorded for this clonotype. The chain couples TRBV29-1 to TRBJ2-5; TRBD1 matches 7 bases. CDR1 is SQVTM, CDR2 ANQGSEA, per germline. V was clipped by 5 bases and J by 4 bases; unmatched bases: 4. CDR3 size: 12 residues. CDR3 residues: CSVRGGGETQYF. The CDR3 DNA sequence: TGCAGCGTTCGAGGGGGCGGAGAGACCCAGTACTTC.

In this sample, this clonotype turned up a few times. Here the CDR3 reads CATSESGSGGDTQYF. For the CDR3, the DNA is TGTGCCACCAGTGAGTCGGGATCAGGCGGCGATACGCAGTATTTT. V is TRBV24-1 and J is TRBJ2-3, with a tentative D call TRBD2 (5 bases). Germline V gene sequence: CDR1 KGHDR, CDR2 SFDVKD. Trimming cost V 4 bases and J 6 bases, with 16 bases left between them. The CDR3 contains 15 residues.

This clonotype has just a few counts. The chain uses TRBV12-3 or TRBV12-4 and TRBJ2-3, with D unresolved. Deletions cut 7 bases from V and 1 base from J, with 15 bases between. This CDR3 spans 15 amino acids. CDR3 loop: CASIWGFDGTDTQYF. Written as DNA, the CDR3 is TGTGCCAGCATTTGGGGATTTGACGGCACAGATACGCAGTATTTT.

The chain carries TRBV3-1 and TRBJ1-6; unclear D gene. This CDR3 contains 14 residues. Germline lookup yields CDR1 LGHDT and CDR2 YNNKEL (reference sequence). V lost 0 bases and J 11 bases, leaving 11 bases between the germline ends. CDR3 DNA: TGTGCCAGCAGCCAAGATTTGGGCACGACACCCCTCCACTTT. It encodes CASSQDLGTTPLHF.

This chain joins TRBV5-1 and TRBJ2-7; 7 bases align to TRBD1. Per the germline V gene, CDR1 is SGHRS and CDR2 is YFSETQ. The V segment lost 5 bases and the J segment 0 bases; nucleotides outside the gene matches: 14. The CDR3 length is 17 residues. The CDR3 DNA sequence: TGCGCCAGCAGTCTTGGACCCTCCGGGACAGCCTCCTACGAGCAGTACTTC. Amino acids: CASSLGPSGTASYEQYF.

Notes on this clonotype: A much larger clone lies a single base off, so this may be a read error. This chain joins TRBV18 and TRBJ1-4; the D gene is possibly TRBD1 (5 bases). Germline values: CDR1 KGHSH, CDR2 LQKENI. The CDR3 extends over 14 amino acids. The CDR3 is CASSPGGSKEKLFF. The CDR3 coding sequence is TGTGCCAGCTCACCAGGGGGGTCTAAAGAAAAACTGTTTTTT.

Regarding this clonotype: A read error is possible here, since a much larger clone lies one base away. The J gene is TRBJ2-5, the V gene TRBV20-1, with 7 positions matching TRBD2. The V gene's germline CDR1 is DFQATT and CDR2 SNEGSKA (reference sequence). This CDR3 comprises 13 residues. In DNA, the CDR3 is TGCAGTGCGTCCCGGGGGGTTGATGAGACCCAGCACTTC. This sequence encodes CSASRGVDETQHF.

At least ten counts were recorded for this clonotype. The rearrangement uses TRBV19 and TRBJ1-1; 7 bases match TRBD1. This CDR3 comprises 17 residues. Per the germline V gene, CDR1 is LNHDA and CDR2 is SQIVND (reference sequence). Trimming took 4 bases from V and 6 from J; bases not matched to a gene: 17. CDR3 DNA sequence: TGTGCCAGTAGTACCCCCCCCAGGGGGGCTAAGCTGGCTGAAGCTTTCTTT. It codes for CASSTPPRGAKLAEAFF.

The V and J genes are TRBV7-2 and TRBJ2-1, with D unresolved. Trimming cost V 6 bases and J 9 bases, with 12 bases left between them. Looked up from germline, CDR1 is SGHTA and CDR2 is FQGNSA. The CDR3 is 12 residues long. CDR3: CASSVLRREQFF. In DNA form, the CDR3 reads TGTGCCAGCAGTGTACTCCGACGTGAGCAGTTCTTC.